This TCR beta chain was retrieved from a study of shared clonotypes between healthy human individuals. TCRdb's table, derived via immunoSEQ multiplex PCR, lists solely in-frame clones and lacks some. The sample has under 2,500,000 clones; around 95% are singletons. This clone was recorded once. The sequencing input was naive CD4+ T cells sorted from blood. The subset is: CD45RA+ positively selected. The source of this sequence is a man aged 18-30 years in good health.

This chain's CDR3 is CASSVGTGGYEKLFF. The CDR3 DNA is TGTGCCAGCAGCGTAGGGACAGGAGGTTATGAAAAACTGTTTTTT. V usage is TRBV9 and J usage is TRBJ1-4; 7 bases are shared with TRBD1. Germline CDR1 is SGDLS and CDR2 is YYNGEE. This CDR3 is 15 amino acids long. V gave up 0 bases and J gave up 6 bases; unmatched junction bases: 5.